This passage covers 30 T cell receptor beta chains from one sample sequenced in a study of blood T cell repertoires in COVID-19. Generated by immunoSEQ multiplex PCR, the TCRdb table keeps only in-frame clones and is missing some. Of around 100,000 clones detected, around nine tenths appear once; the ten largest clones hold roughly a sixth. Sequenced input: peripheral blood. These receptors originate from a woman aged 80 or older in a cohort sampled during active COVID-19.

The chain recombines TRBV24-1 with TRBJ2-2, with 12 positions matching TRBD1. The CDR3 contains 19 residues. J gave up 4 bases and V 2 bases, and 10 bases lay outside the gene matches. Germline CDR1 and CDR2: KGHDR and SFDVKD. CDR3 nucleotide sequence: TGTGCCACCAGTGATTCGCCGGGACAGGGGGCGGGAAGCACCGGGGAGCTGTTTTTT. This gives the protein CATSDSPGQGAGSTGELFF.

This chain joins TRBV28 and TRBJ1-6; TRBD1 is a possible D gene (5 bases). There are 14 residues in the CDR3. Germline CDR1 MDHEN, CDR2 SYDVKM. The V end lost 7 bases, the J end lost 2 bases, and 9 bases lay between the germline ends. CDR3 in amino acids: CASMGGTYNSPLHF. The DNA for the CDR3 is TGTGCCAGCATGGGGGGGACCTATAATTCACCCCTCCACTTT. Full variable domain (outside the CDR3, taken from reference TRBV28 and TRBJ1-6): DVKVTQSSRYLVKRTGEKVFLECVQDMDHENMFWYRQDPGLGLRLIYFSYDVKMKEKGDIPEGYSVSREKKERFSLILESASTNQTSMYLCASMGGTYNSPLHFGNGTRLTVT.

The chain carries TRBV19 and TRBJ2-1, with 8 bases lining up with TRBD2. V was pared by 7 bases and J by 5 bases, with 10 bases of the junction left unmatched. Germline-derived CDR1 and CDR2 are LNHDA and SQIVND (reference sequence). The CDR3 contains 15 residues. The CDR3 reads CASTGGGTLNNEQFF. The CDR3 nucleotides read TGTGCCAGTACGGGGGGGGGAACTCTCAACAATGAGCAGTTCTTC.

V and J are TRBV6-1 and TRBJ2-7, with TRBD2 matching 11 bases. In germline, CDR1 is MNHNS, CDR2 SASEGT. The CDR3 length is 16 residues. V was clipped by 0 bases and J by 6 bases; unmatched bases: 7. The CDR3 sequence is CASSEAQGGTSGEQYF. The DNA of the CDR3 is TGTGCCAGCAGTGAAGCTCAAGGGGGGACTAGCGGCGAGCAGTACTTC.

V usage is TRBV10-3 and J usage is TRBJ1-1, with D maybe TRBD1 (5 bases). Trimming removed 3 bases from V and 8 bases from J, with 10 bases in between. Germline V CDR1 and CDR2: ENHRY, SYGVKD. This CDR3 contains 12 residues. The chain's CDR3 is CAISDSGREAFF. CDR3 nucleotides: TGTGCCATCAGTGACTCAGGGCGGGAAGCTTTCTTT.

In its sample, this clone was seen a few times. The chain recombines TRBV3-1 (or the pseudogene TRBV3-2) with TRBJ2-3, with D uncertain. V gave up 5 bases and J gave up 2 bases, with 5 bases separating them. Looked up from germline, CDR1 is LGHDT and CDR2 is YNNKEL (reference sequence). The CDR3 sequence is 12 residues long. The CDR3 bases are TGTGCCAGCAGCGACTTCACAGATACGCAGTATTTT. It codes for CASSDFTDTQYF.

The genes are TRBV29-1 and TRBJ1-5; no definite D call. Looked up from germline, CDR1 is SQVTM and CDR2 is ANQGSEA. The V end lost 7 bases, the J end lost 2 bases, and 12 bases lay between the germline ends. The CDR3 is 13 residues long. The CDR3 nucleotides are TGCAGCGCCCAAAGCGGTGGCAATCAGCCCCAGCATTTT. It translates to CSAQSGGNQPQHF.

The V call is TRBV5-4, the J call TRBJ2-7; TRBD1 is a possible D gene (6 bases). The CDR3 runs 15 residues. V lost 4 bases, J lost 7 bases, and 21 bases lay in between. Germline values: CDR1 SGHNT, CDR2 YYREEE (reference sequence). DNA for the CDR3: TGTGCCAGCAGCCACGAACCGCAGGGGTCAGGGGAGCAGTACTTC. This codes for CASSHEPQGSGEQYF.

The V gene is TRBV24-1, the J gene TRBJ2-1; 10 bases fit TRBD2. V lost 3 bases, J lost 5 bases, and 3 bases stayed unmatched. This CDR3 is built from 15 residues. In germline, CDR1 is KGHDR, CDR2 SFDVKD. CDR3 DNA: TGTGCCACCAGTGATGGGGGACTAGCGAACAATGAGCAGTTCTTC. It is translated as CATSDGGLANNEQFF.

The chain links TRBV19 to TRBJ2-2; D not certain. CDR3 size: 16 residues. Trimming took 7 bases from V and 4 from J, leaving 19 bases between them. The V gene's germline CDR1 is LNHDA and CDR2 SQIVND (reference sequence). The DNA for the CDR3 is TGTGCCAGTACCCCCCGTCGTCAGGTGCGCACCGGGGAGCTGTTTTTT. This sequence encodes CASTPRRQVRTGELFF.

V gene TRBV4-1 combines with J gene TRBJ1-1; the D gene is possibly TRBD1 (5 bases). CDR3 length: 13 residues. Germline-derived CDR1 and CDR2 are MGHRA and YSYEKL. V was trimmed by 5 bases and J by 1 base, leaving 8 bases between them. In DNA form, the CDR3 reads TGCGCCAGCAGCTATACAGGGAACACTGAAGCTTTCTTT. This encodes CASSYTGNTEAFF.

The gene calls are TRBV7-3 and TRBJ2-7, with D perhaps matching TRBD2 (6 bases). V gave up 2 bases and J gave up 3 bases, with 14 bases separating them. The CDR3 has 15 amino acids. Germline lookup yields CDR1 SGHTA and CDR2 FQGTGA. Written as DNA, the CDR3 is TGTGCCAGCAGCTTATGGGTAGCGGAGATCTACGAGCAGTACTTC. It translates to CASSLWVAEIYEQYF. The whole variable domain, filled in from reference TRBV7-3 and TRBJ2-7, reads GAGVSQTPSNKVTEKGKYVELRCDPISGHTALYWYRQSLGQGPEFLIYFQGTGAADDSGLPNDRFFAVRPEGSVSTLKIQRTERGDSAVYLCASSLWVAEIYEQYFGPGTRLTVT.

CDR3 nucleotides: TGTGCCAGTAGGACTAGCGGGATAAATGAGCAGTTCTTC. This gives the protein CASRTSGINEQFF. J is TRBJ2-1 and V is TRBV18, with 12 positions matching TRBD2. Germline V gene data show CDR1 as KGHSH and CDR2 as LQKENI. V was pared by 9 bases and J by 7 bases, with 4 bases of the junction left unmatched. The CDR3 has 13 amino acids.

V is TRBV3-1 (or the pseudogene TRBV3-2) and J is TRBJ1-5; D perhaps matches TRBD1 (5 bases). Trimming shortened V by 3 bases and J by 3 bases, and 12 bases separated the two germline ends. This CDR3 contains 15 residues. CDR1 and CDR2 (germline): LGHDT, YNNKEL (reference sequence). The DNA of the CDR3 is TGTGCCAGCAGCCAGGGGGGAGGTTACAATCAGCCCCAGCATTTT. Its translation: CASSQGGGYNQPQHF.

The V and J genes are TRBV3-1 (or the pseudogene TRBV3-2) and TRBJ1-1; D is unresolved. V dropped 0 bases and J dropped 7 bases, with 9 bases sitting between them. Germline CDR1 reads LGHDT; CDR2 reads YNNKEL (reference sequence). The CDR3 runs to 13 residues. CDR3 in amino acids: CASSQESILEAFF. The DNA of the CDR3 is TGTGCCAGCAGCCAAGAATCTATCCTTGAAGCTTTCTTT.

This chain's CDR3 is CASSLYSGSGFPATDTQYF. CDR3 DNA sequence: TGTGCCAGCAGCCTTTATTCTGGGAGCGGATTCCCGGCAACAGATACGCAGTATTTT. J is TRBJ2-3 and V is TRBV11-2; possible D gene TRBD2, 5 bases. CDR3 size: 19 residues. V was pared by 5 bases and J by 3 bases, with 27 bases between. The germline CDR1 and CDR2 sequences are SGHAT and FQNNGV.

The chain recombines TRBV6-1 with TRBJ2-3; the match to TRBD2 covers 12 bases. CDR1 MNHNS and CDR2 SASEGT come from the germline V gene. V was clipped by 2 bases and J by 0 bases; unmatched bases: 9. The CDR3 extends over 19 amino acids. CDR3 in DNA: TGTGCCAGCAGTGAATACATGCTAGCGGGGGGGGCTAGCACAGATACGCAGTATTTT. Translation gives CASSEYMLAGGASTDTQYF.

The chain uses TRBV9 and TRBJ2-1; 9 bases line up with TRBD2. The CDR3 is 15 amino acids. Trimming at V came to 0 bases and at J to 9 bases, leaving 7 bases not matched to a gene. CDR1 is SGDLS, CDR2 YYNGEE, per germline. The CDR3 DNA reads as TGTGCCAGCAGCGTAGTAGCGGGGGTCGGTAGTGAGCAGTTCTTC. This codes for CASSVVAGVGSEQFF. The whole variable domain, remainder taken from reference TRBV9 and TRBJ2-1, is DSGVTQTPKHLITATGQRVTLRCSPRSGDLSVYWYQQSLDQGLQFLIQYYNGEERAKGNILERFSAQQFPDLHSELNLSSLELGDSALYFCASSVVAGVGSEQFFGPGTRLTVL.

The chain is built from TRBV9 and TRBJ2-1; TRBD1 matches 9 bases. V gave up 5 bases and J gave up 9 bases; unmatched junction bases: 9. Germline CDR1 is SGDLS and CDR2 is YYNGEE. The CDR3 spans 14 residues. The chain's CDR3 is CASRGGQGGGEQFF. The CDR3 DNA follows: TGTGCCAGCAGGGGGGGACAGGGAGGTGGTGAGCAGTTCTTC.

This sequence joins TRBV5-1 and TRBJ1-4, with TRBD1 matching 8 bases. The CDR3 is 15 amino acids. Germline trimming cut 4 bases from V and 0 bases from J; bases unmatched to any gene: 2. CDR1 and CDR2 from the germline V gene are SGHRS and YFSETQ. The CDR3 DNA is TGCGCCAGCAGCCGGACAGGGACAACTAATGAAAAACTGTTTTTT. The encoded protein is CASSRTGTTNEKLFF.

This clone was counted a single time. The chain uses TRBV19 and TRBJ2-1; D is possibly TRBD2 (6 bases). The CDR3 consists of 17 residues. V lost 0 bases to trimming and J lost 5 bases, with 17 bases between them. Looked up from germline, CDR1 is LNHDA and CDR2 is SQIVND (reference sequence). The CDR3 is CASSIDTGTAGNNEQFF. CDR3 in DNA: TGTGCCAGTAGTATAGACACCGGGACTGCCGGGAACAATGAGCAGTTCTTC. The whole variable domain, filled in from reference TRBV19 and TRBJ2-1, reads DGGITQSPKYLFRKEGQNVTLSCEQNLNHDAMYWYRQDPGQGLRLIYYSQIVNDFQKGDIAEGYSVSREKKESFPLTVTSAQKNPTAFYLCASSIDTGTAGNNEQFFGPGTRLTVL.

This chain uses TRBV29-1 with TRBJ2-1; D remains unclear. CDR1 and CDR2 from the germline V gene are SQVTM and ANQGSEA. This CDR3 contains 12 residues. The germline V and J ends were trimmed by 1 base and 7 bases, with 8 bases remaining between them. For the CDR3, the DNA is TGCAGCGTTGAAGGAGCGAGGAATGAGCAGTTCTTC. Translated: CSVEGARNEQFF.

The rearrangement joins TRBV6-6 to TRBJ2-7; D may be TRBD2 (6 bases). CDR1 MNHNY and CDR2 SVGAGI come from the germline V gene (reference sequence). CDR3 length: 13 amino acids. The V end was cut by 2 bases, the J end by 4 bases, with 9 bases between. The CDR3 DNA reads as TGTGCCAGCAGTTACGGGACTTCATACGAGCAGTACTTC. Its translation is CASSYGTSYEQYF.

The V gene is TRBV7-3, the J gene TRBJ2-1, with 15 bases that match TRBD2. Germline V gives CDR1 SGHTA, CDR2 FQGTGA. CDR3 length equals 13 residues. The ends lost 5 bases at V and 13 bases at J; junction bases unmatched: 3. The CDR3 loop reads CASSEGLAGGQFF. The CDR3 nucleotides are TGTGCCAGCAGCGAGGGACTAGCGGGGGGTCAGTTCTTC.

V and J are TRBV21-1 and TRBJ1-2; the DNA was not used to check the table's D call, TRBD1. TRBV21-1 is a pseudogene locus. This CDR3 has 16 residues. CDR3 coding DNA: TGTGCCAGCAGCAATGAGACAGAACTTAAGTCCTATGGCTACACCTTC. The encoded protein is CASSNETELKSYGYTF.

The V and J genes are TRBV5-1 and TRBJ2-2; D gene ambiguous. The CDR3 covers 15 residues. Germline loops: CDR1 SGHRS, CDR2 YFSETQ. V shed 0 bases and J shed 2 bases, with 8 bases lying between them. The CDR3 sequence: CASSLASRNTGELFF. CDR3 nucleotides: TGCGCCAGCAGCTTGGCCTCTAGAAACACCGGGGAGCTGTTTTTT.

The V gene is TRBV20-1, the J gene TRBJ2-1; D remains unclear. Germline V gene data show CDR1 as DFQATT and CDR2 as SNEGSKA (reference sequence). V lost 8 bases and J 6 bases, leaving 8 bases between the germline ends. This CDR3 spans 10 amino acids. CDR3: CSPKSNEQFF. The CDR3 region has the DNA TGCAGTCCTAAGAGCAATGAGCAGTTCTTC.

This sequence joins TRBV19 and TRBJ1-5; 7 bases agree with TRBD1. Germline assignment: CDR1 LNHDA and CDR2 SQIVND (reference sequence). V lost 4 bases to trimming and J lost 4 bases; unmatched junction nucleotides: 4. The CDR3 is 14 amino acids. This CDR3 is CASSRQQGNQPQHF. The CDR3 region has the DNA TGTGCCAGTAGTAGACAACAGGGGAATCAGCCCCAGCATTTT.

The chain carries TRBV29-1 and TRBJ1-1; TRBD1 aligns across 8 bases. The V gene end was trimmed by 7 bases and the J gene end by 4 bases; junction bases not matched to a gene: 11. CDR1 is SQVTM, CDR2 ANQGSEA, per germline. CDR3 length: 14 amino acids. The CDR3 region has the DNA TGCAGCGCCGCTGGACAGGGACGAGGCACTGAAGCTTTCTTT. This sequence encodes CSAAGQGRGTEAFF.

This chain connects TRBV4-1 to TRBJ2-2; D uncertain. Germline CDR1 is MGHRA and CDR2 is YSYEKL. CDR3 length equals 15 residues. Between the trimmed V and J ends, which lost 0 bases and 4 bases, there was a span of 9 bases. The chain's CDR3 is CASSQDEFRTGELFF. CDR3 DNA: TGCGCCAGCAGCCAAGATGAGTTTCGCACCGGGGAGCTGTTTTTT.